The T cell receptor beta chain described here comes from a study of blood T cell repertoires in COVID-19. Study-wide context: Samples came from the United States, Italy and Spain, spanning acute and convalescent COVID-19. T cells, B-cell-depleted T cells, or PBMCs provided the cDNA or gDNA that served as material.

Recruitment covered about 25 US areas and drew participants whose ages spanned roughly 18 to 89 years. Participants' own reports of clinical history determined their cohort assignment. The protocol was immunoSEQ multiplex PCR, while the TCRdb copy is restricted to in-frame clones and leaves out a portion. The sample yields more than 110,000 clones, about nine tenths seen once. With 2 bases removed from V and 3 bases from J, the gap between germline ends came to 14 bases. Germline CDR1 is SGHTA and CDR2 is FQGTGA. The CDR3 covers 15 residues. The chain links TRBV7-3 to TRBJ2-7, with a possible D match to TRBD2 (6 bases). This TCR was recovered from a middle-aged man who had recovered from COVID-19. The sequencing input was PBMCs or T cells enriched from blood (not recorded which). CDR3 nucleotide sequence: TGTGCCAGCAGCTTATCCGCGGGAACTGACTACGAGCAGTACTTC. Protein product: CASSLSAGTDYEQYF.